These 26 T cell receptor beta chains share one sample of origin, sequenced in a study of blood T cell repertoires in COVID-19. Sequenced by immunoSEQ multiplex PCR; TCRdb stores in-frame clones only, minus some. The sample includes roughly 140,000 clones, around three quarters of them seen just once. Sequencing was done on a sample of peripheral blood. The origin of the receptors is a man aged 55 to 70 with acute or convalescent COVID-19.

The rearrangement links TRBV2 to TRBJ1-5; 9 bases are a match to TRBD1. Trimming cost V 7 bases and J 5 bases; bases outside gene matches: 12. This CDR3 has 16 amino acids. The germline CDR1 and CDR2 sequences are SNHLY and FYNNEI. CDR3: CASTQQPGQGDQPQHF. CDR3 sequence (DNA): TGTGCCAGCACTCAGCAACCGGGACAGGGTGATCAGCCCCAGCATTTT. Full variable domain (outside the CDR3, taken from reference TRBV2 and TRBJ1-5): EPEVTQTPSHQVTQMGQEVILRCVPISNHLYFYWYRQILGQKVEFLVSFYNNEISEKSEIFDDQFSVERPDGSNFTLKIRSTKLEDSAMYFCASTQQPGQGDQPQHFGDGTRLSIL.

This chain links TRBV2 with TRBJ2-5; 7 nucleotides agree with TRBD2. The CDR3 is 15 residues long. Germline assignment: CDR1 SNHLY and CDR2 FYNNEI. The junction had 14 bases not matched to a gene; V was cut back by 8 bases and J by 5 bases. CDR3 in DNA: TGTGCCAGCGTGTGGCTAGCGGCCAGAGCTGAGACCCAGTACTTC. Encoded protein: CASVWLAARAETQYF.

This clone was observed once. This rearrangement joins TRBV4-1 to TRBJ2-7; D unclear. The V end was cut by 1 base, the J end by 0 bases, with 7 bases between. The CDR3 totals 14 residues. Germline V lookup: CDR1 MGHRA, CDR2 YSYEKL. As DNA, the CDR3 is TGCGCCAGCAGCCAAGGAGCCTTCTCCTACGAGCAGTACTTC. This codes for CASSQGAFSYEQYF.

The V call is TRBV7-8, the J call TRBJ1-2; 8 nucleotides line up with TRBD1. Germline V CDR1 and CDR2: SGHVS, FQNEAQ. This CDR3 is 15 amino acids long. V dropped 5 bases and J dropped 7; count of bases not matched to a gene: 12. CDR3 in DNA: TGTGCCAGCAGCCACCAGGGGGCGAAGTTATTTGGCTACACCTTC. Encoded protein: CASSHQGAKLFGYTF.

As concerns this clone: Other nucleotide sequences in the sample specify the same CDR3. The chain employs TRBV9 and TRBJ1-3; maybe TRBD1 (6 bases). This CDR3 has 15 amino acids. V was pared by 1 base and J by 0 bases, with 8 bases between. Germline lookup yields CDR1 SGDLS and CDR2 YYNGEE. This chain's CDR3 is CASSVTGSSGNTIYF. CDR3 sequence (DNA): TGTGCCAGCAGCGTAACAGGGAGCTCTGGAAACACCATATATTTT.

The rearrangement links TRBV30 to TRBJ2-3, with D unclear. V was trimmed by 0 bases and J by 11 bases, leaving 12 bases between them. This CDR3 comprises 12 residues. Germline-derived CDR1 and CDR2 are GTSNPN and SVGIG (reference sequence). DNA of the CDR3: TGTGCCTGGAGTGTCTCTAGTCGTTTGCAGTATTTT. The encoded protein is CAWSVSSRLQYF.

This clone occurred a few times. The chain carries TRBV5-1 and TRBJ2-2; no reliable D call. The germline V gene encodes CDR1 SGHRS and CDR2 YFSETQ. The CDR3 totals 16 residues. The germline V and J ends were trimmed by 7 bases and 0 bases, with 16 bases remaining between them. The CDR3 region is CASHPGGNANTGELFF. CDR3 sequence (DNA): TGCGCCAGCCACCCTGGTGGCAACGCGAACACCGGGGAGCTGTTTTTT.

The CDR3 region has the DNA TGTGCCAGCAGTTTAGCACAGTTGAACACTGAAGCTTTCTTT. Protein: CASSLAQLNTEAFF. The chain couples TRBV28 to TRBJ1-1; D remains ambiguous. The CDR3 is 14 residues long. Germline V lookup: CDR1 MDHEN, CDR2 SYDVKM. V was trimmed by 2 bases and J by 0 bases, leaving 7 bases between them.

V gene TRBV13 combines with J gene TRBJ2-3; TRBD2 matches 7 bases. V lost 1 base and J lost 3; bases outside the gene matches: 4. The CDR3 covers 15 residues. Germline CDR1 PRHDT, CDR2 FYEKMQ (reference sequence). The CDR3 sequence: CASSLAGTTTDTQYF. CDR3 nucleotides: TGTGCCAGCAGCTTAGCCGGGACTACTACAGATACGCAGTATTTT. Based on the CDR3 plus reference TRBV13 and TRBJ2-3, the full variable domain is AAGVIQSPRHLIKEKRETATLKCYPIPRHDTVYWYQQGPGQDPQFLISFYEKMQSDKGSIPDRFSAQQFSDYHSELNMSSLELGDSALYFCASSLAGTTTDTQYFGPGTRLTVL.

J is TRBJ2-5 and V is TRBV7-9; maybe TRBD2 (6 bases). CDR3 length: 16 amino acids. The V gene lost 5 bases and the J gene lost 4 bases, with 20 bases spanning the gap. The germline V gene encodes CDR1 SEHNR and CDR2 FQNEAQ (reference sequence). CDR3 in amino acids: CASSPQNPRDRETQYF. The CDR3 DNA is TGTGCCAGCAGCCCGCAAAATCCGCGGGATCGAGAGACCCAGTACTTC.

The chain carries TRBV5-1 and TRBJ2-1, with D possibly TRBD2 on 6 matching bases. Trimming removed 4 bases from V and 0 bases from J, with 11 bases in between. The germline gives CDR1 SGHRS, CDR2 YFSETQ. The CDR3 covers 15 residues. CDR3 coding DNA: TGCGCCAGCAGCCCCACGGGAGACTCCTACAATGAGCAGTTCTTC. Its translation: CASSPTGDSYNEQFF.

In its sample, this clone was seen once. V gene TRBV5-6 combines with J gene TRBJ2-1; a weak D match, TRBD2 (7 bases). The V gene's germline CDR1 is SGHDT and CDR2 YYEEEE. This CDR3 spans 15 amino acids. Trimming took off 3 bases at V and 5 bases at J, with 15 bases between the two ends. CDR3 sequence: CASSSSGDTDNEQFF. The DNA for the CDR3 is TGTGCCAGCAGCTCAAGCGGGGACACTGACAATGAGCAGTTCTTC.

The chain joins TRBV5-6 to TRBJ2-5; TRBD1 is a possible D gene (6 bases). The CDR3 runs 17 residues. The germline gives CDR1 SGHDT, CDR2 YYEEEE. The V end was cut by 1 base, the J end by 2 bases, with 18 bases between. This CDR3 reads CASSLSAAGAGQETQYF. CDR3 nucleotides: TGTGCCAGCAGCTTGTCGGCGGCAGGGGCTGGACAAGAGACCCAGTACTTC.

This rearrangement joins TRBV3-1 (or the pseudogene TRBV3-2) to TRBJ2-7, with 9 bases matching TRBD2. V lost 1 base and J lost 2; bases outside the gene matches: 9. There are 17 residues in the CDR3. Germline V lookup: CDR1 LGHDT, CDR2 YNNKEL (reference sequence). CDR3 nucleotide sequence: TGTGCCAGCAGCCAAGTCGTAGGGCGGGAGGGCCCCTACGAGCAGTACTTC. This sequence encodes CASSQVVGREGPYEQYF.

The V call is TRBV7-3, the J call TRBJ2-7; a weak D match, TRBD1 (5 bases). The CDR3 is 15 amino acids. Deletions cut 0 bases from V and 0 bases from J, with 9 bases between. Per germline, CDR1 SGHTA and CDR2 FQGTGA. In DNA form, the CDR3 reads TGTGCCAGCAGCTTAACGGGCGACAGCTCCTACGAGCAGTACTTC. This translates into CASSLTGDSSYEQYF.

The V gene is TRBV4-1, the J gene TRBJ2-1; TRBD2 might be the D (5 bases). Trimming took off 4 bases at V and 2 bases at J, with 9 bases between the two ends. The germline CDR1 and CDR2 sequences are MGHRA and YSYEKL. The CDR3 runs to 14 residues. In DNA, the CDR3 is TGCGCCAGCAGCCTGGAGGAAACCTACAATGAGCAGTTCTTC. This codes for CASSLEETYNEQFF.

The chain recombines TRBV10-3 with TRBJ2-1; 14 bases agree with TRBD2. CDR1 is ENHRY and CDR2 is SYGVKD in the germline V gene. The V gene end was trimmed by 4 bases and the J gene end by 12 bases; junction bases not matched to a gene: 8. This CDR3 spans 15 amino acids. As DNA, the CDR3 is TGTGCCATCAGTGCCCCGACTAGCGGGAGGGCCTGGCAGTTCTTC. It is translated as CAISAPTSGRAWQFF.

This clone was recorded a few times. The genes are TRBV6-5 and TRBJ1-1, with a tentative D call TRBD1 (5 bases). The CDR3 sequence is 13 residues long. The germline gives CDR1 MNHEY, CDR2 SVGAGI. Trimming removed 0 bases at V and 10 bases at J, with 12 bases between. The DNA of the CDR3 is TGTGCCAGCAGTTACTCCGGGGGTTTGGTAGCTTTCTTT. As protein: CASSYSGGLVAFF.

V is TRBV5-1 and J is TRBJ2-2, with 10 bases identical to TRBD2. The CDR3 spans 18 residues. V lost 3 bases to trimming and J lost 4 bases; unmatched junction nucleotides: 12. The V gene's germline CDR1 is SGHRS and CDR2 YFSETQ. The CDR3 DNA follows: TGCGCCAGCAGCTCAGGGGCTAGCGGGAGAGTCGGCACCGGGGAGCTGTTTTTT. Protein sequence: CASSSGASGRVGTGELFF.

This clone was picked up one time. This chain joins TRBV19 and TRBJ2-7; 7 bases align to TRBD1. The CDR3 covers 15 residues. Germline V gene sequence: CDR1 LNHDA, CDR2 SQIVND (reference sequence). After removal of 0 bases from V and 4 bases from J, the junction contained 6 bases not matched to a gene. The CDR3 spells CASSIDLGTAYEQYF. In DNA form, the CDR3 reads TGTGCCAGTAGTATAGATCTTGGGACAGCTTACGAGCAGTACTTC.

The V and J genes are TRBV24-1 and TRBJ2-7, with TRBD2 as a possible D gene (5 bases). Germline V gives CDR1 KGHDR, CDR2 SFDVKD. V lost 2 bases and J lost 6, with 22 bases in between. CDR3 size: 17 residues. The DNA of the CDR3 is TGTGCCACCAGTGATTCCGGACTGCCAGGCGGGTTAGGCGAGCAGTACTTC. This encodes CATSDSGLPGGLGEQYF.

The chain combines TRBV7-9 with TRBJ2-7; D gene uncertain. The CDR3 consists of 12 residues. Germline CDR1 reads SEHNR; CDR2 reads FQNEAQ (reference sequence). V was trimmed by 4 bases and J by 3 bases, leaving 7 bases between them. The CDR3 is CASSYSGYEQYF. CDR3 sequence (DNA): TGTGCCAGCAGCTACTCGGGCTACGAGCAGTACTTC.

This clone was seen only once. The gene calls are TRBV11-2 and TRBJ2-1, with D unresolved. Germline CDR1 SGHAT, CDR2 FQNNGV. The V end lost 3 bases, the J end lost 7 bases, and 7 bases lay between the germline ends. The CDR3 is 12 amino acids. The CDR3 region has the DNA TGTGCCAGCAGCTTCCGTAGTAATGAGCAGTTCTTC. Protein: CASSFRSNEQFF.

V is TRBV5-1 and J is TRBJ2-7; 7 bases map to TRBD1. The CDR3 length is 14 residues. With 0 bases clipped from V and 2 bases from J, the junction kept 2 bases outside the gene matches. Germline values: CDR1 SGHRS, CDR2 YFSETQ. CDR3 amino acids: CASSLAGTAYEQYF. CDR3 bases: TGCGCCAGCAGCTTGGCCGGGACAGCCTACGAGCAGTACTTC. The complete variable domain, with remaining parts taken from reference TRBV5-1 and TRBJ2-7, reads KAGVTQTPRYLIKTRGQQVTLSCSPISGHRSVSWYQQTPGQGLQFLFEYFSETQRNKGNFPGRFSGRQFSNSRSEMNVSTLELGDSALYLCASSLAGTAYEQYFGPGTRLTVT.

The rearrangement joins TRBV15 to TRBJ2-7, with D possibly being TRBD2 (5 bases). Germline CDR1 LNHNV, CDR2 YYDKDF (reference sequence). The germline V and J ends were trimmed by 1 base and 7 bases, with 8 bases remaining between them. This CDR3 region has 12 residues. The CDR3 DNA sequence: TGTGCCACCAGCAGAGGGACGGGAGAGCAGTACTTC. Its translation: CATSRGTGEQYF.

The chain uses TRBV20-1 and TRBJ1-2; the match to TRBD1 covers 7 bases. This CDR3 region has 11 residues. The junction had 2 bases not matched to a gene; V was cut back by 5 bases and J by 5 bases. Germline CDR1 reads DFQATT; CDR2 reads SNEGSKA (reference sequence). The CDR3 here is CSAGDSYGYTF. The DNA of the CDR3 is TGCAGTGCTGGGGACAGTTATGGCTACACCTTC.